This TCR beta chain was captured by sequencing in a study of OX40 agonist ivuxolimab in advanced cancers. The data were produced by immunoSEQ multiplex PCR, yet TCRdb's version contains in-frame clones alone and is incomplete. The sample has tens of thousands of clones; 90% to 95% are singletons. This CDR3 comprises 16 residues. The germline V and J ends were trimmed by 6 bases and 1 base, with 16 bases remaining between them. The germline V gene has CDR1 LNHDA and CDR2 SQIVND (reference sequence). The specimen was CD4+ or CD8+ T cells sorted from blood, collected in a trial of the OX40 agonist ivuxolimab. The gene calls are TRBV19 and TRBJ1-3; tentative D call: TRBD1 (5 bases). The sequence was collected from an adult with an advanced solid tumor such as melanoma, head and neck, liver or kidney cancer. In DNA form, the CDR3 reads TGTGCCAGTAGCAAAGAGAGGGGAGTGTCTGGAAACACCATATATTTT. Residues: CASSKERGVSGNTIYF.